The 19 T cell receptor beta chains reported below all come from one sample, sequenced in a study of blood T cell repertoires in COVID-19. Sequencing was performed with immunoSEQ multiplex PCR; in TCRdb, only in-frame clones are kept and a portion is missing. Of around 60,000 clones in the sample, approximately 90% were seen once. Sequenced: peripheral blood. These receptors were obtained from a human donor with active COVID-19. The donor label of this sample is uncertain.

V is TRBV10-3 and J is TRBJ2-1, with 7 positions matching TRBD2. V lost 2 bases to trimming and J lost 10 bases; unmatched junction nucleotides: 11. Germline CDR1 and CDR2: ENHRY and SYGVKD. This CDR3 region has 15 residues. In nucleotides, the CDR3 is TGTGCCATCAGTGAGAGGGGCGGGAGTGGGTTGGAGCAGTTCTTC. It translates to CAISERGGSGLEQFF.

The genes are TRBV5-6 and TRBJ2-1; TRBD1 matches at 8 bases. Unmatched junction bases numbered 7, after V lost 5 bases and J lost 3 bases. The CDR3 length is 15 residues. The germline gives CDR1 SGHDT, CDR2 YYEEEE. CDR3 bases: TGTGCCAGCAGGTCCGGGACAGGAAGCTACAATGAGCAGTTCTTC. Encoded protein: CASRSGTGSYNEQFF.

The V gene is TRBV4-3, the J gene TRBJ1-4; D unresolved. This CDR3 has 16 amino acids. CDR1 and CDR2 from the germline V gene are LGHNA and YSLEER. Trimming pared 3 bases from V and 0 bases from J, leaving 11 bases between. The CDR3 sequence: CASSQRAAPTNEKLFF. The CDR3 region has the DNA TGCGCCAGCAGCCAGAGGGCAGCCCCAACTAATGAAAAACTGTTTTTT.

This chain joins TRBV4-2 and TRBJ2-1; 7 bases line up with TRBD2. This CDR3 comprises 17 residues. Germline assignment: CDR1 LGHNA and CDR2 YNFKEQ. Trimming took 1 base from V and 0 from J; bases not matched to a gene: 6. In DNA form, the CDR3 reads TGTGCCAGCAGCCAAGCCCCGACTAGCTCCTCCTACAATGAGCAGTTCTTC. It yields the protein CASSQAPTSSSYNEQFF.

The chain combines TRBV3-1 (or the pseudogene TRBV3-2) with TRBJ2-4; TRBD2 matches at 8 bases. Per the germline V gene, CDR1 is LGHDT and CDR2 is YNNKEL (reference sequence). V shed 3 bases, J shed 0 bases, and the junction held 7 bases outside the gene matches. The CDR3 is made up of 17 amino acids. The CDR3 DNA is TGTGCCAGCAGCCAGTTGCGGGAGGCCTCAGCCAAAAACATTCAGTACTTC. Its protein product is CASSQLREASAKNIQYF.

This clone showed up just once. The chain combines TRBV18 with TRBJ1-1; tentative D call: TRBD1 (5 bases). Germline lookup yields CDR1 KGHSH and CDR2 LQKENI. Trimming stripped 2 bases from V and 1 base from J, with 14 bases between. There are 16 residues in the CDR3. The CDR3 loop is CASSPERGLGNTEAFF. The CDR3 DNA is TGTGCCAGCTCACCAGAGCGGGGCTTGGGGAACACTGAAGCTTTCTTT.

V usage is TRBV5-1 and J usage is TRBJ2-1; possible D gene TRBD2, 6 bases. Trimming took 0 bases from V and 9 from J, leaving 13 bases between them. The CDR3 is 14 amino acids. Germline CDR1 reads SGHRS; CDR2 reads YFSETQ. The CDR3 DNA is TGCGCCAGCAGCTTGGCGACTAGATATATTGAGCAGTTCTTC. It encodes CASSLATRYIEQFF.

Written as DNA, the CDR3 is TGTGCCAGCAGTATCGGGGGGGGGAATCAGCCCCAGCATTTT. Its protein is CASSIGGGNQPQHF. The chain combines TRBV27 with TRBJ1-5, with a tentative D call TRBD1 (5 bases). This CDR3 has 14 amino acids. The ends were cut back, 5 bases at V and 4 bases at J, with 12 bases in the middle. Germline V CDR1 and CDR2: MNHEY, SMNVEV (reference sequence).

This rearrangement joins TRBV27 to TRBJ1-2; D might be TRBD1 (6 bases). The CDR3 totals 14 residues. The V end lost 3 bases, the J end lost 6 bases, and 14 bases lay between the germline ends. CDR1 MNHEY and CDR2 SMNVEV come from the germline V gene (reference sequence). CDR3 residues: CASSFGGADDGYTF. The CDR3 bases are TGTGCCAGCAGTTTCGGGGGGGCGGACGATGGCTACACCTTC.

The CDR3 DNA is TGTGCCAGCAGCCAAAAGACAGGGTTCCGCGGCTACACCTTC. Translation: CASSQKTGFRGYTF. The chain employs TRBV3-1 (or the pseudogene TRBV3-2) and TRBJ1-2; 7 bases line up with TRBD1. The CDR3 runs to 14 residues. CDR1 and CDR2 (germline): LGHDT, YNNKEL (reference sequence). The V and J ends lost 2 bases and 8 bases, in that order; junction bases with no gene match: 8.

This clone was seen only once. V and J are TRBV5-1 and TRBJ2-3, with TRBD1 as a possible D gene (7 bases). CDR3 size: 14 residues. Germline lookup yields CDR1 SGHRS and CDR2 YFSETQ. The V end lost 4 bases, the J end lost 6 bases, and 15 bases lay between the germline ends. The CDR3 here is CASSSRGRWDTQYF. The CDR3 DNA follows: TGCGCCAGCAGCAGCAGGGGGAGGTGGGATACGCAGTATTTT. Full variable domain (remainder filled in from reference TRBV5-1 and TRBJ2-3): KAGVTQTPRYLIKTRGQQVTLSCSPISGHRSVSWYQQTPGQGLQFLFEYFSETQRNKGNFPGRFSGRQFSNSRSEMNVSTLELGDSALYLCASSSRGRWDTQYFGPGTRLTVL.

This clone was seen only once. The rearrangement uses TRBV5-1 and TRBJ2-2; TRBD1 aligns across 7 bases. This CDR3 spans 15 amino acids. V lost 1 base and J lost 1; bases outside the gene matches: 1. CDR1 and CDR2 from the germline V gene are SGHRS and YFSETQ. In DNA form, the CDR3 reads TGCGCCAGCAGCTTGCCAGGGGGGAACACCGGGGAGCTGTTTTTT. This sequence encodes CASSLPGGNTGELFF.

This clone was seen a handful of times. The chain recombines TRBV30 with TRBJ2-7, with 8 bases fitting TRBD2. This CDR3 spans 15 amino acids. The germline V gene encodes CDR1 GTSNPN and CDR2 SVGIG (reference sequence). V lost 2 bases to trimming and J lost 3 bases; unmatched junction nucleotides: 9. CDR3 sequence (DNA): TGTGCCTGGAGTTTGTTTAGCGGGGCGAACTACGAGCAGTACTTC. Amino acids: CAWSLFSGANYEQYF.

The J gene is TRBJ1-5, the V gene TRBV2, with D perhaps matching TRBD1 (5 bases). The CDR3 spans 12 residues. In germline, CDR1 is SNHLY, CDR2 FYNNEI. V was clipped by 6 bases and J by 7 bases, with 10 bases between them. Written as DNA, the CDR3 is TGTGCCAGCAGGGGAGGGGTACAGCCCCAGCATTTT. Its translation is CASRGGVQPQHF.

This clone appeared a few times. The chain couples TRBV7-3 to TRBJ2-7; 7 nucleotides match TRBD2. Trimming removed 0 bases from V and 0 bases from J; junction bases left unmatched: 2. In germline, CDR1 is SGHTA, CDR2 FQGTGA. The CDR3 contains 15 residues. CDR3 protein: CASSLTSSGSYEQYF. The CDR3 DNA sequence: TGTGCCAGCAGCTTAACGTCTAGCGGCTCCTACGAGCAGTACTTC.

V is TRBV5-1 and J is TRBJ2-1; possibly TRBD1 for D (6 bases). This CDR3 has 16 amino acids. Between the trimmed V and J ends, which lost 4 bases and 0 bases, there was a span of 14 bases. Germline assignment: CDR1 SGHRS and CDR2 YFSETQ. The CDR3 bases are TGCGCCAGCAGCCTCAATGGACAGAGCTCCTACAATGAGCAGTTCTTC. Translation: CASSLNGQSSYNEQFF. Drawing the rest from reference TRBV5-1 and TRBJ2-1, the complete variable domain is KAGVTQTPRYLIKTRGQQVTLSCSPISGHRSVSWYQQTPGQGLQFLFEYFSETQRNKGNFPGRFSGRQFSNSRSEMNVSTLELGDSALYLCASSLNGQSSYNEQFFGPGTRLTVL.

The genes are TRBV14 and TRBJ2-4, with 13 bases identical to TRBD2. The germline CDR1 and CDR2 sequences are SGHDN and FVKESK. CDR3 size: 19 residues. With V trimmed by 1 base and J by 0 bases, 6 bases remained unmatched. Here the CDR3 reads CASSQVGLAGEGAKNIQYF. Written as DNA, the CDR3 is TGTGCCAGCAGCCAAGTTGGACTAGCGGGAGAGGGAGCCAAAAACATTCAGTACTTC.

CDR3 in amino acids: CASSLASSGQPQHF. CDR3 nucleotide sequence: TGTGCCAGCAGCTTAGCTTCCAGTGGTCAGCCCCAGCATTTT. V is TRBV7-2 and J is TRBJ1-5; D unclear. Trimming removed 0 bases at V and 6 bases at J, with 9 bases between. The germline V gene encodes CDR1 SGHTA and CDR2 FQGNSA. The CDR3 is made up of 14 amino acids. The full variable domain, with the rest looked up from reference TRBV7-2 and TRBJ1-5, is GAGVSQSPSNKVTEKGKDVELRCDPISGHTALYWYRQSLGQGLEFLIYFQGNSAPDKSGLPSDRFSAERTGGSVSTLTIQRTQQEDSAVYLCASSLASSGQPQHFGDGTRLSIL.

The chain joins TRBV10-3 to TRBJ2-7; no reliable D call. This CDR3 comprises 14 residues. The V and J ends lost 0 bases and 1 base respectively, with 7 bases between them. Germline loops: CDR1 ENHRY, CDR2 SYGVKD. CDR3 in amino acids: CAISESGISYEQYF. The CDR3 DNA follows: TGTGCCATCAGTGAGTCGGGCATATCCTACGAGCAGTACTTC.